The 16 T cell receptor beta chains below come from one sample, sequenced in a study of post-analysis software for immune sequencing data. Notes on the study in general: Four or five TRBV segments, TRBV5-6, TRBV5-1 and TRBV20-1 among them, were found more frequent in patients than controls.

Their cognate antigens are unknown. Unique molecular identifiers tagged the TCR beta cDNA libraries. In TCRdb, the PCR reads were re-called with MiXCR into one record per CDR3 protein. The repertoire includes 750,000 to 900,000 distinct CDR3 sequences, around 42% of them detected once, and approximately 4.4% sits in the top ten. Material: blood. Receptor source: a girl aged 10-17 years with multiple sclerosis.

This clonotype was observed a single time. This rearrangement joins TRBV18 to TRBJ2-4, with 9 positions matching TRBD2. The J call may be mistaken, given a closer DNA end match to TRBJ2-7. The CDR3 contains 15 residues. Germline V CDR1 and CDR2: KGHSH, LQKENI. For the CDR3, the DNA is TGTGCCAGCTCACCGACCTTAGCGGGGGCCTACGAGCAGTACTTC. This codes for CASSPTLAGAYEQYF.

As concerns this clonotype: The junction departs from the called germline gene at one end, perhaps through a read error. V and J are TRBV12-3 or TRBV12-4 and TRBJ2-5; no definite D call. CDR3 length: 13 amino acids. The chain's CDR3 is CASRNSLLEAQYF. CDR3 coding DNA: TGTGCCAGCAGGAACAGTCTCCTAGAGGCCCAGTACTTC.

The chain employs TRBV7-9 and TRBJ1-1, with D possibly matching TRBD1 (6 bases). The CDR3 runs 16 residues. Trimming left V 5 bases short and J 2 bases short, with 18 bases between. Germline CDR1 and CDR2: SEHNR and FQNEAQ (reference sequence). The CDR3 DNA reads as TGTGCCAGCAGCGCCCCGGGGGCCGGGGGAAACACTGAAGCTTTCTTT. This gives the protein CASSAPGAGGNTEAFF.

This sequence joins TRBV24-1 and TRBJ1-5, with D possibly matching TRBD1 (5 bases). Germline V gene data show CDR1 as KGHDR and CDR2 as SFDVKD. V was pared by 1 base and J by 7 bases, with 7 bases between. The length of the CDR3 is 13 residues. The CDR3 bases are TGTGCCACCAGTGATTTCGAGGGGCAGCCCCAGCATTTT. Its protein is CATSDFEGQPQHF.

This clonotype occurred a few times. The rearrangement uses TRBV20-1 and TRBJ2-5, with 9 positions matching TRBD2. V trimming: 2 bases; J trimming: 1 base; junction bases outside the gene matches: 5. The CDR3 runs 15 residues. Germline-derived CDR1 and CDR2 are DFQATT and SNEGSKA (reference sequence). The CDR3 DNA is TGCAGTGCTAGACAGGCTAGCGGGATCCAAGAGACCCAGTACTTC. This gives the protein CSARQASGIQETQYF.

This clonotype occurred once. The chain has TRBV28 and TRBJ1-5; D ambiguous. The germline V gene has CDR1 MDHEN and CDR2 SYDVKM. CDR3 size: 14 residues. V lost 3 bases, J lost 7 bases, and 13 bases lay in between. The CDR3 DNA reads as TGTGCCAGCAGTTTGGGGAGGATCGGACAGCCCCAGCATTTT. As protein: CASSLGRIGQPQHF.

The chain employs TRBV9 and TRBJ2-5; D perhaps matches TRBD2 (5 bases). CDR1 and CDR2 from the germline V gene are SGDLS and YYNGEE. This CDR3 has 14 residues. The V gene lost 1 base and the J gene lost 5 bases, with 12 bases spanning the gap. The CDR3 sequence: CASSVTGMWETQYF. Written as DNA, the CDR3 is TGTGCCAGCAGCGTAACCGGGATGTGGGAGACCCAGTACTTC.

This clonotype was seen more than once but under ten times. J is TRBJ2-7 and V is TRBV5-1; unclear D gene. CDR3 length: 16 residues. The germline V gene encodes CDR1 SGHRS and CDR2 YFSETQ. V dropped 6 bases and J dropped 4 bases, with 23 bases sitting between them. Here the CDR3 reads CASILGVLSSLYEQYF. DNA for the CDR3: TGCGCCAGCATCCTTGGGGTTCTGTCTTCATTGTACGAGCAGTACTTC.

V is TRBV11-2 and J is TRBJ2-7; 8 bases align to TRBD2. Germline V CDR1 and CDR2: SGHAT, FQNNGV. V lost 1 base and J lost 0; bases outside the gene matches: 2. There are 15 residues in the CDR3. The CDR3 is CASSLAGGPSYEQYF. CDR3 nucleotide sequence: TGTGCCAGCAGCTTAGCGGGAGGGCCCTCCTACGAGCAGTACTTC.

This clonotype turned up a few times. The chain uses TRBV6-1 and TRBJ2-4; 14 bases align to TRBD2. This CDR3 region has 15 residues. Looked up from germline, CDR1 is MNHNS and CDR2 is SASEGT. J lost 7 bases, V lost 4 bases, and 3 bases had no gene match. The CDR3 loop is CASSGLAGGQNIQYF. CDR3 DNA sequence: TGTGCCAGCAGTGGACTAGCGGGAGGGCAGAACATTCAGTACTTC.

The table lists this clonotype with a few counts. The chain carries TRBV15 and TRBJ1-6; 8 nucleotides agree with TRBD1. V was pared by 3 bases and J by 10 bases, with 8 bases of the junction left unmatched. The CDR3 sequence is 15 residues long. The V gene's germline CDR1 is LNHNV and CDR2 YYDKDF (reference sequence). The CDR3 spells CATSSRGTGESPLHF. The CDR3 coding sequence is TGTGCCACCAGCAGTCGTGGGACAGGCGAGTCACCCCTCCACTTT.

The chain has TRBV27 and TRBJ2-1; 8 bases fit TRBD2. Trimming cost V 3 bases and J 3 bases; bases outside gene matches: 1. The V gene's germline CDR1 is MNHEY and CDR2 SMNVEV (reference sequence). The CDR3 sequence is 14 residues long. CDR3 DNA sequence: TGTGCCAGCAGTTTCGGGACTAGCTACAATGAGCAGTTCTTC. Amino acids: CASSFGTSYNEQFF.

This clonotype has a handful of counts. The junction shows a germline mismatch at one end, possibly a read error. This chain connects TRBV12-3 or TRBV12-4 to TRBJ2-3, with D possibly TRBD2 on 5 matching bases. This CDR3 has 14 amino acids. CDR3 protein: CASSLALSTDTQYF. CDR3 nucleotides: TGTGCCAGCAGCTTAGCGTTGAGCACAGATACGCAGTATTTT.

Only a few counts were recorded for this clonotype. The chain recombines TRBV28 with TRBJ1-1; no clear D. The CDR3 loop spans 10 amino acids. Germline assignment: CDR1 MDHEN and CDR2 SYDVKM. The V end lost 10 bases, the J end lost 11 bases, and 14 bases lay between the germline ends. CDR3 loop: CATGLRRAFF. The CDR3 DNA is TGTGCCACCGGATTACGTCGGGCTTTCTTT.

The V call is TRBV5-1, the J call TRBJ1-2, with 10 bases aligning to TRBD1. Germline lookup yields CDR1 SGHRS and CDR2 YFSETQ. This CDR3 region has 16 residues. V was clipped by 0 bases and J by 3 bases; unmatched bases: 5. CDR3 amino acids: CASSLASGTGDYGYTF. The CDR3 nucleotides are TGCGCCAGCAGCTTGGCCTCGGGGACAGGGGACTATGGCTACACCTTC. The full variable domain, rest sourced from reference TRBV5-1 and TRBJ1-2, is KAGVTQTPRYLIKTRGQQVTLSCSPISGHRSVSWYQQTPGQGLQFLFEYFSETQRNKGNFPGRFSGRQFSNSRSEMNVSTLELGDSALYLCASSLASGTGDYGYTFGSGTRLTVV.

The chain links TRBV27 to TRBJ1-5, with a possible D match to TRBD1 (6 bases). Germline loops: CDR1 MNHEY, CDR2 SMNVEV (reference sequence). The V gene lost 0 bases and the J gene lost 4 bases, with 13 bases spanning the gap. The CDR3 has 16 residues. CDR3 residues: CASSLSAGGLNQPQHF. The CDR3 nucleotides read TGTGCCAGCAGTTTATCAGCCGGGGGCTTAAATCAGCCCCAGCATTTT.